The rows below give T cell receptor beta chains drawn from one sample of a study of siplizumab effects on memory and regulatory T cells. Measured with immunoSEQ multiplex PCR; TCRdb has only the in-frame clones, and not every one. This sample yields approximately 110,000 clones, of which roughly 91% are seen a single time; less than 0.35% belongs to the top ten. The sequencing input was CD4+ T cells sorted from blood. The receptor source for this set is a human donor in good health. Each CDR3 is given with its conserved first and last residue. The D gene is left open where the match is weak. Expanded clones get a size class; other rows say once, few or many, or leave the size out.

TRBJ1-1,.,TRBV28,once,CASSLVGTEAFF,TGTGCCAGCAGTTTGGTGGGAACTGAAGCTTTCTTT
TRBJ1-4,TRBD1,TRBV5-1,few,CASSLTGDYEKLFF,TGCGCCAGCAGCTTGACAGGGGATTATGAAAAACTGTTTTTT
TRBJ1-1,.,TRBV5-5,.,CASSLGVSGAEAFF,TGTGCCAGCAGCTTGGGAGTGTCGGGGGCTGAAGCTTTCTTT
TRBJ1-1,.,TRBV18,.,CASSQQMNTEAFF,TGTGCCAGCTCACAACAGATGAACACTGAAGCTTTCTTT
TRBJ2-3,.,TRBV25-1,.,CASSEWGRGTDTQYF,TGTGCCAGCAGTGAATGGGGTAGGGGCACAGATACGCAGTATTTT
TRBJ2-5,TRBD2,TRBV29-1,.,CSVLAGQETQYF,TGCAGCGTTCTAGCGGGGCAAGAGACCCAGTACTTC
TRBJ2-6,.,TRBV5-4,.,CASSFYRGAGANVLTF,TGTGCCAGCAGCTTCTATCGGGGAGCTGGGGCCAACGTCCTGACTTTC
TRBJ2-1,.,TRBV5-4,.,CASSLEASAGQFF,TGTGCCAGCAGCTTGGAAGCCTCGGCGGGGCAGTTCTTC
TRBJ2-5,.,TRBV20-1,.,CSALQQETQYF,TGCAGTGCTCTGCAGCAAGAGACCCAGTACTTC
TRBJ2-2,.,TRBV29-1,.,CSVKNTGELFF,TGCAGCGTGAAGAACACCGGGGAGCTGTTTTTT
TRBJ1-1,.,TRBV11-2,.,CASSFPGSGTEAFF,TGTGCCAGCAGCTTCCCGGGTTCTGGTACTGAAGCTTTCTTT
TRBJ1-2,.,TRBV25-1,.,CASSPPGGNYGYTF,TGTGCCAGCAGTCCTCCGGGCGGAAACTATGGCTACACCTTC
TRBJ1-4,.,TRBV13,once,CASSRSGATNEKLFF,TGTGCCAGCAGTCGCTCCGGAGCAACTAATGAAAAACTGTTTTTT
TRBJ2-5,.,TRBV7-2,once,CASSPGTPVGYF,TGTGCCAGCAGCCCCGGGACCCCCGTTGGGTACTTC
TRBJ2-3,TRBD2,TRBV27,.,CASSFRRTSGSTDTQYF,TGTGCCAGCAGTTTCCGCCGGACTAGCGGCAGCACAGATACGCAGTATTTT